This T cell receptor (beta chain) is from a study of cytomegalovirus exposure and HLA in healthy donors. Regarding the study as a whole: Cytomegalovirus status, reportedly, was diagnosed with high specificity and sensitivity by the classifier.

V dropped 5 bases and J dropped 0; count of bases not matched to a gene: 4. Germline lookup yields CDR1 KGHSH and CDR2 LQKENI. The CDR3 totals 15 residues. Details on this clone: The antigen remains unidentified.

The PCR was carried out with 60 Vbeta primers and 13 Jbeta primers. In the authors' workflow: An analysis that came later counted 80 million or so unique TCR beta chains, approximately 10 million shared. Measured with immunoSEQ multiplex PCR; TCRdb has only the in-frame clones, and not every one. The V and J calls and clone size were taken over from that table, and D and trimming were inferred from the DNA. Here the sample spans under 150,000 clones, roughly three quarters being singletons. The chain couples TRBV18 to TRBJ1-5; 7 bases map to TRBD1. The receptor comes from a man in his 60s in good health and CMV-seronegative. What was sequenced was PBMCs. The DNA of the CDR3 is TGTGCCAGCTCATCGACAGGGAATAGCAATCAGCCCCAGCATTTT. This translates into CASSSTGNSNQPQHF.